This TCR beta chain emerged from a study of Graves' ophthalmopathy and Graves' hyperthyroidism (dated by TCRdb to 2017 to 2018). The study in broad terms: A patient counted as having stable hyperthyroidism if there was no progression to ophthalmopathy within 18 months of follow-up. To explore V-J signatures distinguishing ophthalmopathy from hyperthyroidism, a discovery set of about a hundred patients (43 ophthalmopathy, roughly 56 stable hyperthyroidism) was enrolled. In total, under 150 blood samples were TCR-sequenced: 43 ophthalmopathy, under 80 hyperthyroidism and some 17 hyperthyroidism-to-ophthalmopathy patients. For independent validation, a separate cohort was made up of some 18 hyperthyroidism patients plus 17 patients who later progressed from hyperthyroidism to ophthalmopathy. In over 5 hyperthyroidism patients, the T-cell repertoire of thyroid tissue was compared with the T-cell repertoire of blood. After sampling, hyperthyroidism patients received methimazole starting at 30 mg daily, and ophthalmopathy patients received high-dose intravenous methylprednisolone. The study used signatures of the TCR beta repertoire to tell Graves' ophthalmopathy apart from Graves' hyperthyroidism and to predict which patients would progress to ophthalmopathy.

Remarks on this clonotype: Its antigen has not been determined. This clone may be a read error of a much larger clone one base away.

For repertoire sequencing, TCR beta CDR3 regions were amplified from RNA transcripts. The first round was an RT-PCR using HTBI primers with the Qiagen OneStep RT-PCR kit, and this first round was followed by a second-round multiplex PCR, then size selection and purification. The libraries underwent paired-end sequencing with 100 bp reads on an Illumina HiSeq2000. From the authors' description of their analysis: SOAPnuke was used to process the reads, throwing out any read that had adapters, had uncalled bases, had a mean Phred below 15, or lacked an exact constant-primer or identifier match. COPE v1.2.5 was used to merge high-quality paired reads. Unique nucleotide sequences were defined as clonotypes and aligned to IMGT TRB V, D and J references using MiTCR v1.1. The analysis was limited to V-J combinations with a frequency above 0.0001, which together covered 99% to 99.2% of the repertoires. For each V-J combination, a TCR clonal expansion and chaos score was defined as F50 clonal expansion divided by the chaos observed in the TCRdist matrix. Features were reduced by Welch's t-statistics and random forest to roughly 14 V-J combinations, which fed a naive Bayes classifier. Thyroid-blood repertoire similarity was quantified with the Morisita-Horn index. The public sequencing data were trimmed at Q25 with fastp and processed into clonotypes with MiXCR by TCRdb, which kept only in-frame beta chains. All rows with the same CDR3 protein become a single entry with the most common DNA and genes. TCRdb, not the original authors, processed these V and J calls. Within this sample are around 1,000,000 distinct CDR3 sequences, with roughly two fifths of them counted one time only. The ten largest account for over 8.5% of the sample.

The germline V gene (reference sequence) sets CDR1 to LNHDA and CDR2 to SQIVND. The CDR3 goes from the cysteine to the phenylalanine over 13 residues. Of all the DNA, just the CDR3 is kept, 39 bases in frame from base 1. Overall results and qualifications from the work: Sample size was not predetermined statistically, and investigators were not blinded to group allocation. The 13-signature model separated ophthalmopathy from stable hyperthyroidism with approximately 88% sensitivity and approximately 83% specificity in cross-validation, and 80%/75% in the test set. Most of the expanded thyroid clonotypes with a frequency above 0.001 were also detected in blood, and it was suggested that the thyroid immune response may be reflected by blood repertoires. In validation, the model predicted ophthalmopathy progression with about 64% sensitivity and around 72% specificity; some twelve predicted patients were CT-confirmed with GO in a median of 6.5 months.

Hyperthyroidism patients were newly diagnosed, with disease duration under 2 months, and aged 18 to 65 years. Patients with other autoimmune diseases, uncontrolled infections, pregnancy or lactation were excluded from the study. Clinical symptoms, serum thyroxine, TRAb, thyroid ultrasound and orbital computed tomography were used for diagnosis. Total RNA was extracted using Trizol reagent, and RNA quality was checked on an Agilent 2100 Bioanalyzer. Sequenced sample: peripheral blood or thyroid tissue (not recorded which). The chain is assembled from TRBV19 and TRBJ1-2, with no D gene named confidently. The TCR was taken from an adult man with Graves' hyperthyroidism. CDR3 region: CAGSIQRNYGYTF. The DNA sequence is TGTGCCGGTAGTATTCAACGGAACTATGGCTACACCTTC.